A selection of T cell receptor beta chains follows, all from one sample in a study of blood T cell repertoires in COVID-19. The protocol was immunoSEQ multiplex PCR, while the TCRdb copy is restricted to in-frame clones and leaves out a portion. Here the sample spans about 140,000 clones, 84% being singletons. Material: PBMCs or T cells enriched from blood (not recorded which). The origin of the receptors is a woman aged 45-59 years with acute COVID-19. Each CDR3 is given with its conserved first and last residue. D genes are given only for firm matches. Clone size is given for some rows only: seen once, a few or many times, or a class if the clone is expanded.

clone_size	j_call	v_call	d_call	cdr3_nt	cdr3_aa
.	TRBJ2-7	TRBV29-1	.	TGCAGCGCGCAGACAGATTCCTACGAGCAGTACTTC	CSAQTDSYEQYF
.	TRBJ2-2	TRBV7-3	TRBD1	TGTGCCAGCAGCTTAAAAGGACAGGGGGGAAAAACCGGGGAGCTGTTTTTT	CASSLKGQGGKTGELFF
once	TRBJ2-7	TRBV7-2	TRBD2	TGTGCCAGCAGCTTCTGGACTGACGGGGGGGAGCAGTACTTC	CASSFWTDGGEQYF
few	TRBJ1-4	TRBV28	TRBD1	TGTGCCAGCAGTGGACAGGGGCCAAATGAAAAACTGTTTTTT	CASSGQGPNEKLFF
.	TRBJ2-5	TRBV4-3	TRBD2	TGCGCCAGCAGCCTTGATACTAGCGGGAGTTTAGCCCAGTACTTC	CASSLDTSGSLAQYF
.	TRBJ2-1	TRBV11-2	TRBD2	TGTGCCAGCAGCTTAGAGGCGATTAGCGGGAGAGGGCAGTTCTTC	CASSLEAISGRGQFF
.	TRBJ1-1	TRBV7-8	TRBD1	TGTGCCAGCAGCCGGGACAGGGACCGTGAAGCTTTCTTT	CASSRDRDREAFF
.	TRBJ1-1	TRBV13	.	TGTGCCAGCAGCTCCAGACTGATAAACACTGAAGCTTTCTTT	CASSSRLINTEAFF
.	TRBJ1-5	TRBV25-1	.	TGTGCCAGCAGTGGAAAGGGGGGGAGCAATCAGCCCCAGCATTTT	CASSGKGGSNQPQHF
few	TRBJ2-2	TRBV24-1	.	TGTGCCACCAGTTTCGGGGCGAACACCGGGGAGCTGTTTTTT	CATSFGANTGELFF
.	TRBJ1-2	TRBV5-6	.	TGTGCCAGCAGCTTGCAGGGTAGTGGAGTCTATGGCTACACCTTC	CASSLQGSGVYGYTF
.	TRBJ2-7	TRBV27	TRBD2	TGTGCCAGCAGTTCCGGACTAGTTACCGGCGAGCAGTACTTC	CASSSGLVTGEQYF
.	TRBJ2-3	TRBV7-9	.	TGTGCCAGCAGCTTAGTAGCGGGCACAGATACGCAGTATTTT	CASSLVAGTDTQYF
few	TRBJ2-7	TRBV10-1	TRBD1	TGCGCCAGCAGTGCTGGACAGGGGCTGGAGCAGTACTTC	CASSAGQGLEQYF
.	TRBJ2-1	TRBV6-5	TRBD2	TGTGCCACCAAGACTAGCGGGGGATACAATGAGCAGTTCTTC	CATKTSGGYNEQFF
.	TRBJ2-3	TRBV7-3	.	TGTGCCAGCAGCTTAGGTGGCGGGACCACAGATACGCAGTATTTT	CASSLGGGTTDTQYF
.	TRBJ2-3	TRBV19	.	TGTGCCAGTAGTATGCGTAGCGGCCGCACAGATACGCAGTATTTT	CASSMRSGRTDTQYF
.	TRBJ2-7	TRBV4-1	TRBD1	TGCGCCAGCAGCTCCTGGACAGGGGGAGAGCAGTACTTC	CASSSWTGGEQYF
.	TRBJ1-3	TRBV7-2	TRBD1	TGTGCCAGCAGCTTGGGACAGGGTACAAACACCATATATTTT	CASSLGQGTNTIYF
.	TRBJ2-1	TRBV11-2	.	TGTGCCAGCAGCCCGGAGCCGGGGTACAATGAGCAGTTCTTC	CASSPEPGYNEQFF
.	TRBJ1-6	TRBV5-1	.	TGCGCCAGCAGCACCGCCCAGGATTCACCCCTCCACTTT	CASSTAQDSPLHF
once	TRBJ2-7	TRBV19	.	TGTGCCAGTAGGGACAGCGGTTCGACCCGCTACGAGCAGTACTTC	CASRDSGSTRYEQYF
.	TRBJ2-3	TRBV7-9	TRBD2	TGTGCCAGCAGCTTAGGGCGGGAGAGCACAGATACGCAGTATTTT	CASSLGRESTDTQYF
.	TRBJ1-3	TRBV2	.	TGTGCCAGCAGTGCGGGGTTGGGATCGGGGACTGGAAACACCATATATTTT	CASSAGLGSGTGNTIYF
.	TRBJ2-1	TRBV7-2	TRBD2	TGTGCCAGCAGCCTACTAGCGGGAGATGAGCAGTTCTTC	CASSLLAGDEQFF
many	TRBJ1-6	TRBV11-1	.	TGTGCCAGCAGCTTAGCGGCGGGGCGGTCACCCCTCCACTTT	CASSLAAGRSPLHF
.	TRBJ2-3	TRBV28	.	TGTGCCAGCAGTTTTAGGCGGAGCACAGATACGCAGTATTTT	CASSFRRSTDTQYF
.	TRBJ2-5	TRBV7-8	TRBD2	TGTGCCAGCAGCGTAGGACTAGCGGGAGGAGGGGAGACCCAGTACTTC	CASSVGLAGGGETQYF
.	TRBJ2-1	TRBV2	TRBD1	TGTGCCAGCAGTTTAGACAGGGGTAGATTCTTC	CASSLDRGRFF
.	TRBJ1-2	TRBV12-3/TRBV12-4	.	TGTGCCAGCACTCCAGGGTCTAACTATGGCTACACCTTC	CASTPGSNYGYTF
.	TRBJ1-3	TRBV7-9	TRBD1	TGTGCCAGCAGCTTTAGACAGGGATTGGTGTCTGGAAACACCATATATTTT	CASSFRQGLVSGNTIYF
.	TRBJ2-3	TRBV7-2	.	TGTGCCAGCAGCTTGGCGGCTAGCACAGATACGCAGTATTTT	CASSLAASTDTQYF
.	TRBJ1-2	TRBV7-2	TRBD1	TGTGCCAGCAGCGCTAAACAGGGGGTGGGCTACACCTTC	CASSAKQGVGYTF
.	TRBJ2-3	TRBV7-2	TRBD2	TGTGCCAGCAGCTTAGACCCCCCGAGACTAGCGGCTAGCACAGATACGCAGTATTTT	CASSLDPPRLAASTDTQYF
once	TRBJ1-3	TRBV7-9	.	TGTGCCAGCAGCTCTCCTCCGGGACAAGCCGACTCTGGAAACACCATATATTTT	CASSSPPGQADSGNTIYF
.	TRBJ1-1	TRBV2	TRBD1	TGTGCCAGCAGTGAAGGGACAGGGGGATTCACTGAAGCTTTCTTT	CASSEGTGGFTEAFF
few	TRBJ2-7	TRBV7-9	.	TGTGCCAGCAGCATAGACAAAAGAATCGACGAGCAGTACTTC	CASSIDKRIDEQYF
.	TRBJ2-7	TRBV2	TRBD2	TGTGCCAGCACCTCGACTAGCGGGACCTACGAGCAGTACTTC	CASTSTSGTYEQYF
.	TRBJ1-4	TRBV7-9	TRBD1	TGTGCCAGCAGCAACGGACAGGGTGCGGGTGAAAAACTGTTTTTT	CASSNGQGAGEKLFF
.	TRBJ1-2	TRBV27	.	TGTGCCAGCAGTTTAACCCCTAAGGCAGGCGGGGGTGGCTACACCTTC	CASSLTPKAGGGGYTF
.	TRBJ1-2	TRBV7-9	.	TGTGCCAGCTCCTCGCTGGGGGGTTGGGGCTACACCTTC	CASSSLGGWGYTF
.	TRBJ1-2	TRBV4-1	.	TGCGCCAGCAGCCAAGAATCGTCCCGAGCCGCGTATGGCTACACCTTC	CASSQESSRAAYGYTF
.	TRBJ1-5	TRBV30	TRBD1	TGTGCCTGGAGTGTAGACAGGGGAGAAATCAGTCAGCCCCAGCATTTT	CAWSVDRGEISQPQHF
.	TRBJ2-7	TRBV5-1	TRBD1	TGCGCCAGCAGCTTGGGGGGGACAGGTTCCTACGAGCAGTACTTC	CASSLGGTGSYEQYF
.	TRBJ2-3	TRBV19	TRBD1	TGTGCCAGTAGTTCCTGGACAGGGAGCACAGATACGCAGTATTTT	CASSSWTGSTDTQYF
.	TRBJ2-1	TRBV27	TRBD1	TGTGCCAGCAGTTTAGGGACAGGGGGCAGTGAGCAGTTCTTC	CASSLGTGGSEQFF
.	TRBJ1-1	TRBV5-6	.	TGTGCCAGCAGCTGGGGCAGGGCCTATGAAGCTTTCTTT	CASSWGRAYEAFF
once	TRBJ1-4	TRBV7-8	TRBD1	TGTGCCAGCAGCCGGACAGGCGGCGAAAAACTGTTTTTT	CASSRTGGEKLFF
once	TRBJ1-5	TRBV4-1	.	TGCGCCAGCAGCCAAGTTCTACAGTCCAATCAGCCCCAGCATTTT	CASSQVLQSNQPQHF
.	TRBJ1-1	TRBV6-5	.	TGTGCCAGCAGTTACGGATCCATCCGGGGCACTGAAGCTTTCTTT	CASSYGSIRGTEAFF
.	TRBJ2-3	TRBV21-1	.	TGTGCCAGCAGCACTTACAGGGGGCGCACAGATACGCAGTATTTT	CASSTYRGRTDTQYF
.	TRBJ2-7	TRBV7-9	TRBD1	TGTGCCAGCAGCGCCAGGGGGCGGGCCTACGAGCAGTACTTC	CASSARGRAYEQYF
.	TRBJ2-5	TRBV5-6	TRBD1	TGTGCCAGCAGCTTGGAACAGGGGCAAGAGACCCAGTACTTC	CASSLEQGQETQYF
.	TRBJ1-2	TRBV28	TRBD1	TGTGCCAGCAGTTCCGGACAGGGGGCTGGTGGCTACACCTTC	CASSSGQGAGGYTF
.	TRBJ2-1	TRBV3-1/TRBV3-2	TRBD1	TGTGCCAGCACAACAGGACAGGGGGCCTACAATGAGCAGTTCTTC	CASTTGQGAYNEQFF
.	TRBJ2-7	TRBV7-9	TRBD2	TGTGCCAGCAGCATCACCCGAGGGGGGGGACTAGCGGGATGGGACGAGCAGTACTTC	CASSITRGGGLAGWDEQYF
.	TRBJ2-7	TRBV11-3	.	TGTGCCAGCAGCTTTGGCTTGGCCTACGAGCAGTACTTC	CASSFGLAYEQYF
.	TRBJ2-1	TRBV24-1	TRBD2	TGTGCCACCAGTGACTTTGCTGGGCAGGGAGTAAGCGGGAGCTCCTACAATGAGCAGTTCTTC	CATSDFAGQGVSGSSYNEQFF
.	TRBJ2-7	TRBV7-9	TRBD2	TGTGCCAGCAGCTCTAGCGGAAGCAAATACGAGCAGTACTTC	CASSSSGSKYEQYF